This T cell receptor beta chain comes out of a study of cytomegalovirus exposure and HLA in healthy donors. Concerning this clone: The target antigen is unknown.

The study, taken as a whole, reports: With high specificity and sensitivity, the classifier reportedly diagnosed cytomegalovirus status.

The PCR ran on 60 Vbeta and 13 Jbeta primers. TCRdb's copy holds only in-frame clones and misses some; the assay was immunoSEQ multiplex PCR. There are about 170,000 clones in the sample; 80% to 85% occur only once, and approximately 1.3% lies in the top ten. This CDR3 has 16 residues. The germline gives CDR1 GTSNPN, CDR2 SVGIG (reference sequence). V lost 4 bases and J 0 bases, leaving 15 bases between the germline ends. The sequence was collected from a boy aged 2 to 9 in good health and CMV-seronegative. The sequenced material came from PBMCs. The genes are TRBV30 and TRBJ1-4; D gene uncertain. CDR3 sequence: CAWKKSRTATNEKLFF. The DNA of the CDR3 is TGTGCCTGGAAAAAAAGCAGGACTGCAACTAATGAAAAACTGTTTTTT.